This entry features one TCR beta chain sequence. Its target is unknown. The data were taken from a study of cytomegalovirus exposure and HLA in healthy donors. General study points: Looking again later, the authors saw that most CMV-associated TCR beta chains seemed HLA-restricted.

Amplification used 60 Vbeta primers and 13 Jbeta primers. Sequencing was performed with immunoSEQ multiplex PCR; in TCRdb, only in-frame clones are kept and a portion is missing. The table lists about 89,000 clones, approximately 79% of them singletons, with 2.7% in the top ten. Germline CDR1 MNHNY, CDR2 SVGAGI (reference sequence). This CDR3 has 13 amino acids. Unmatched junction bases numbered 7, after V lost 6 bases and J lost 6 bases. This receptor was identified in a young man in good health and CMV-seronegative. The sample comprised PBMCs. This chain connects TRBV6-6 to TRBJ1-1; TRBD1 aligns across 7 bases. In DNA, the CDR3 is TGTGCCAGCAGACAGAAACAGGGGTCTGAAGCTTTCTTT. Protein sequence: CASRQKQGSEAFF.